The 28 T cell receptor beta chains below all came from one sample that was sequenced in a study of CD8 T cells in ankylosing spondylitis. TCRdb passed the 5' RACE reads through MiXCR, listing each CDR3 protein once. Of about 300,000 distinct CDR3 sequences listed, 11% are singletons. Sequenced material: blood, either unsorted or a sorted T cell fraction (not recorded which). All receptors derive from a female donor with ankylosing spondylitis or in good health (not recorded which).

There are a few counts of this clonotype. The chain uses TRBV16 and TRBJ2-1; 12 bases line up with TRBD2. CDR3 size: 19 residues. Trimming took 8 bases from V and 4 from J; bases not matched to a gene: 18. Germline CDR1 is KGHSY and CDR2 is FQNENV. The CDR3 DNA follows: TGTGCCAGCGGCTCCGGGAAGTCGACTAGCGGGGGCCCTTACAATGAGCAGTTCTTC. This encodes CASGSGKSTSGGPYNEQFF.

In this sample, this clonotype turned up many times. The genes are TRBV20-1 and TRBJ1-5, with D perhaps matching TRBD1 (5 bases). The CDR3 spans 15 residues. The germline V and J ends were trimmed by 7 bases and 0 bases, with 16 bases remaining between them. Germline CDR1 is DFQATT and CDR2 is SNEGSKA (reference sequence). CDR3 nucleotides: TGCAGTGTCCAGGGTGGGGGATATAGCAATCAGCCCCAGCATTTT. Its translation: CSVQGGGYSNQPQHF.

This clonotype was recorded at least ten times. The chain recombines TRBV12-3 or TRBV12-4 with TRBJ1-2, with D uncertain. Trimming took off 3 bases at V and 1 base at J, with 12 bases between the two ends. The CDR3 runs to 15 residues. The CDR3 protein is CASSFSPAINYGYTF. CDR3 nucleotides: TGTGCCAGCAGTTTTTCGCCAGCGATTAACTATGGCTACACCTTC.

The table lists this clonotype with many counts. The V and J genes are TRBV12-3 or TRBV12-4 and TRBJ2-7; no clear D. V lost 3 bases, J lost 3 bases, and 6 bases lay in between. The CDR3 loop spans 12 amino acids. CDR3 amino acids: CASSFVLYEQYF. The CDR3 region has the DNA TGTGCCAGCAGTTTCGTGCTCTACGAGCAGTACTTC.

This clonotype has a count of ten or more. CDR3 residues: CSASGRSNNEQFF. In nucleotides, the CDR3 is TGCAGTGCTAGCGGGAGGTCAAACAATGAGCAGTTCTTC. This chain joins TRBV20-1 and TRBJ2-1, with 7 bases aligning to TRBD2. Germline values: CDR1 DFQATT, CDR2 SNEGSKA (reference sequence). This CDR3 has 13 residues. J gave up 5 bases and V 3 bases, and 4 bases lay outside the gene matches.

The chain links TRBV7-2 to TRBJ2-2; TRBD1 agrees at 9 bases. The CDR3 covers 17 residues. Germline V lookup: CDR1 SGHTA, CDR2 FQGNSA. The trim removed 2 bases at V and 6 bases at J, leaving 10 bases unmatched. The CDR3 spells CASSLKGGQGKSGELFF. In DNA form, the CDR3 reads TGTGCCAGCAGCTTAAAGGGGGGACAGGGTAAATCCGGGGAGCTGTTTTTT.

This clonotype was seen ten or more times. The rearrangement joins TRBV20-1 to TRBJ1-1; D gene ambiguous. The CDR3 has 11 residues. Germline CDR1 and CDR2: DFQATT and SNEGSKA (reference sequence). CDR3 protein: CSQGENTEAFF. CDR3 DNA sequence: TGCAGCCAAGGTGAGAACACTGAAGCTTTCTTT.

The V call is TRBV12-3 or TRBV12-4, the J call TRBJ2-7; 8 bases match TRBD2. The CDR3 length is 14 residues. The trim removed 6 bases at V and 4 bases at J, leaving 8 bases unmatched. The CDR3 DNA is TGTGCCAGCAGCAGAGGACTAGCTCAGTACGAGCAGTACTTC. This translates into CASSRGLAQYEQYF.

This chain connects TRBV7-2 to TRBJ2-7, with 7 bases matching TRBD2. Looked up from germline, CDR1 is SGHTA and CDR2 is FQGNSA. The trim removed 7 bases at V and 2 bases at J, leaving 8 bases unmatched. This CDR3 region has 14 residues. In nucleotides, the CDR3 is TGTGCCAGCAAACGGGAGGCGGCGGCCTACGAGCAGTACTTC. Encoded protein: CASKREAAAYEQYF.

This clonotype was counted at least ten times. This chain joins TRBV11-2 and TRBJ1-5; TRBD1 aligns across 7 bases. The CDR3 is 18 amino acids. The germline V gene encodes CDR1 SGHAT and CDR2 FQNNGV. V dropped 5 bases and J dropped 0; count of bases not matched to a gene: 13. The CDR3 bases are TGTGCCAGCAGCCTCCAAGGCAGGGGGATCTCTAGCAATCAGCCCCAGCATTTT. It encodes CASSLQGRGISSNQPQHF.

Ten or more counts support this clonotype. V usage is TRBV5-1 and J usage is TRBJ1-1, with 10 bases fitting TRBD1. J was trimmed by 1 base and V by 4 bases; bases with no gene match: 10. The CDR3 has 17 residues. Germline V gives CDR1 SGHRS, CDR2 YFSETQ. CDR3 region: CASSLTGQGPPNTEAFF. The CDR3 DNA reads TGCGCCAGCAGCCTAACGGGACAGGGGCCCCCGAACACTGAAGCTTTCTTT.

This CDR3 reads CASSLGGATSTTYNEQFF. The CDR3, as DNA: TGTGCCAGCAGCTTAGGAGGGGCAACCTCTACGACCTACAATGAGCAGTTCTTC. The V gene is TRBV11-2, the J gene TRBJ2-1, with D perhaps given as TRBD1 or TRBD2 (5 bases each). CDR1 SGHAT and CDR2 FQNNGV come from the germline V gene. This CDR3 region has 18 residues. Trimming pared 1 base from V and 2 bases from J, leaving 18 bases between.

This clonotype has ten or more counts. CDR3 loop: CATSRGGGANEKLFF. The DNA of the CDR3 is TGTGCCACCAGCAGAGGCGGGGGGGCTAATGAAAAACTGTTTTTT. The chain recombines TRBV15 with TRBJ1-4; maybe TRBD1 (5 bases). This CDR3 region has 15 residues. Germline lookup yields CDR1 LNHNV and CDR2 YYDKDF (reference sequence). Trimming removed 1 base at V and 3 bases at J, with 9 bases between. The full variable domain, rest sourced from reference TRBV15 and TRBJ1-4, is DAMVIQNPRYQVTQFGKPVTLSCSQTLNHNVMYWYQQKSSQAPKLLFHYYDKDFNNEADTPDNFQSRRPNTSFCFLDIRSPGLGDTAMYLCATSRGGGANEKLFFGSGTQLSVL.

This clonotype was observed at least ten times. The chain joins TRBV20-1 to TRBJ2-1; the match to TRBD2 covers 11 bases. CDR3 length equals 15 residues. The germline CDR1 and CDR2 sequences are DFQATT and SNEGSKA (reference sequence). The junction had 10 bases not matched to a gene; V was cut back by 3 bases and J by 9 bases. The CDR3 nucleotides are TGCAGTGCTAGGTCGGCTAGCGGGAGGCGCGGTGAGCAGTTCTTC. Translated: CSARSASGRRGEQFF.

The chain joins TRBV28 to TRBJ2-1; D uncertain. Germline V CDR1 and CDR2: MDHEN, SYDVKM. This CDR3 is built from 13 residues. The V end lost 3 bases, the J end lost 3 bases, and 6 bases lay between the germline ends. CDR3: CASSFYLYNEQFF. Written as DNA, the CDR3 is TGTGCCAGCAGTTTCTATCTCTACAATGAGCAGTTCTTC.

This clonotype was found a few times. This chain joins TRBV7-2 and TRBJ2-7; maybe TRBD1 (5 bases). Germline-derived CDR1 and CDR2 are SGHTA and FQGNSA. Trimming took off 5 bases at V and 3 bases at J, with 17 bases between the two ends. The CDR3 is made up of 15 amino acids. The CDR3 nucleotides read TGTGCCAGCAGCCCCTCGGGCAGGGCCAACTACGAGCAGTACTTC. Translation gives CASSPSGRANYEQYF. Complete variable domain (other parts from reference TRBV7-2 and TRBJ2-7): GAGVSQSPSNKVTEKGKDVELRCDPISGHTALYWYRQSLGQGLEFLIYFQGNSAPDKSGLPSDRFSAERTGGSVSTLTIQRTQQEDSAVYLCASSPSGRANYEQYFGPGTRLTVT.

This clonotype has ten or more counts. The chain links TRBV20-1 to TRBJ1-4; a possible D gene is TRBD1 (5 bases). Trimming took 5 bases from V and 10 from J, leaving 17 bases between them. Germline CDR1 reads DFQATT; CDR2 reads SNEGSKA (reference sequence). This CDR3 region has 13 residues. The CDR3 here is CSAEWGGWGKLFF. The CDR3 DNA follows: TGCAGTGCTGAGTGGGGGGGGTGGGGAAAACTGTTTTTT.

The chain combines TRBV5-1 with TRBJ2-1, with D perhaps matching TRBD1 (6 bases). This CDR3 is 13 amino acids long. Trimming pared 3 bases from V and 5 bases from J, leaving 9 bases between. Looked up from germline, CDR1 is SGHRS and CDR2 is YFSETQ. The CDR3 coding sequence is TGCGCCAGCAGCTCGGACAGAAACAATGAGCAGTTCTTC. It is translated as CASSSDRNNEQFF.

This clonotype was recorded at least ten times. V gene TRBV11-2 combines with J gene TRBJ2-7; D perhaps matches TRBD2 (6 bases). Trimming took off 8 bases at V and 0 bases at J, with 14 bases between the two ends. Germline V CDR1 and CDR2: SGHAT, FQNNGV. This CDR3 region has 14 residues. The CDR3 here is CASWDARGSYEQYF. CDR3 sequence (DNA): TGTGCCAGCTGGGATGCGCGGGGCTCCTACGAGCAGTACTTC. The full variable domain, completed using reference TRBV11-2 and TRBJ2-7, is EAGVAQSPRYKIIEKRQSVAFWCNPISGHATLYWYQQILGQGPKLLIQFQNNGVVDDSQLPKDRFSAERLKGVDSTLKIQPAKLEDSAVYLCASWDARGSYEQYFGPGTRLTVT.

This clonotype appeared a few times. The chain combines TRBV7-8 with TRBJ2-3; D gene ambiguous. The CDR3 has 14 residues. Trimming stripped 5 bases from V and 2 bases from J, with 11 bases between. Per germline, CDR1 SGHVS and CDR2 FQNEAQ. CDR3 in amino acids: CASSEIPDTDTQYF. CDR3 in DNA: TGTGCCAGCAGCGAGATACCTGACACAGATACGCAGTATTTT. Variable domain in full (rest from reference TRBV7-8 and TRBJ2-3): GAGVSQSPRYKVAKRGQDVALRCDPISGHVSLFWYQQALGQGPEFLTYFQNEAQLDKSGLPSDRFFAERPEGSVSTLKIQRTQQEDSAVYLCASSEIPDTDTQYFGPGTRLTVL.

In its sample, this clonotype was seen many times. CDR3 DNA: TGTGCCAGCATAGGACTAGCGAGCAGCACAGATACGCAGTATTTT. Translated, it gives CASIGLASSTDTQYF. The chain has TRBV28 and TRBJ2-3, with 9 bases aligning to TRBD2. Germline V lookup: CDR1 MDHEN, CDR2 SYDVKM. The CDR3 covers 15 residues. V dropped 7 bases and J dropped 0; count of bases not matched to a gene: 5.

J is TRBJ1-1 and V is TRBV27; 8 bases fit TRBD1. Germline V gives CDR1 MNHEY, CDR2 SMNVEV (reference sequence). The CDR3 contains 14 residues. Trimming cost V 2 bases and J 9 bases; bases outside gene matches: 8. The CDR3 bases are TGTGCCAGCAGTTTAACTGGCAGGGGGCAACAAGCTTTCTTT. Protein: CASSLTGRGQQAFF.

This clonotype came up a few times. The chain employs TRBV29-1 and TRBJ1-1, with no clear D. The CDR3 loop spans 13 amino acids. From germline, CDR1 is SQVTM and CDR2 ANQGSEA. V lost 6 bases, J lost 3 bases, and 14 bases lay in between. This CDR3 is CSVSDGKYTEAFF. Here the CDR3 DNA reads TGCAGCGTCAGCGACGGGAAATACACTGAAGCTTTCTTT.

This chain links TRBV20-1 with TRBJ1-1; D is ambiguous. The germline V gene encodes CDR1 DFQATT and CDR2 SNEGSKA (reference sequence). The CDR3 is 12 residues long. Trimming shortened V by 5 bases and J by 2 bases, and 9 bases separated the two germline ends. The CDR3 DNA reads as TGCAGTGCTCCCCTCCATAACACTGAAGCTTTCTTT. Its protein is CSAPLHNTEAFF.

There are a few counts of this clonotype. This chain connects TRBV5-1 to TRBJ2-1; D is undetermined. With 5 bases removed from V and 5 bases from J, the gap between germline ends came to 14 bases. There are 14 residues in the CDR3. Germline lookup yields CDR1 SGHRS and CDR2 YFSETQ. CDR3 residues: CASSPSPPNNEQFF. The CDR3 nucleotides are TGCGCCAGCAGTCCCAGCCCTCCGAACAATGAGCAGTTCTTC.

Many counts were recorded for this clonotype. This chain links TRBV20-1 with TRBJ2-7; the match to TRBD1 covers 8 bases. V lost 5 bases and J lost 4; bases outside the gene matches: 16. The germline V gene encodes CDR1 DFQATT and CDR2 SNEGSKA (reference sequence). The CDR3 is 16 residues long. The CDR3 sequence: CSAPDLQGDVPYEQYF. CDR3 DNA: TGCAGTGCTCCCGATTTACAGGGGGACGTACCGTACGAGCAGTACTTC.

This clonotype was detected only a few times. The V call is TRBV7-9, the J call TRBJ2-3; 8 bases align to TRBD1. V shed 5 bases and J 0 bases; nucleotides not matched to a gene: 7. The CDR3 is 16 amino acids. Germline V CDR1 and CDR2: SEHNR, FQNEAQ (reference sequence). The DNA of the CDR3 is TGTGCCAGCAGCCCCCTCACAGGGGGGAGCACAGATACGCAGTATTTT. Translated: CASSPLTGGSTDTQYF.

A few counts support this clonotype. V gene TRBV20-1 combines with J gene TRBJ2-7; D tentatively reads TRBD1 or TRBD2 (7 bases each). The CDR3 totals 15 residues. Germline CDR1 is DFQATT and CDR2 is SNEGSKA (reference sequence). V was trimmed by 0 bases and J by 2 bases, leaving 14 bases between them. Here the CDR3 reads CSARDGPGGAYEQYF. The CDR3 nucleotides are TGCAGTGCTAGAGATGGCCCAGGGGGGGCCTACGAGCAGTACTTC.